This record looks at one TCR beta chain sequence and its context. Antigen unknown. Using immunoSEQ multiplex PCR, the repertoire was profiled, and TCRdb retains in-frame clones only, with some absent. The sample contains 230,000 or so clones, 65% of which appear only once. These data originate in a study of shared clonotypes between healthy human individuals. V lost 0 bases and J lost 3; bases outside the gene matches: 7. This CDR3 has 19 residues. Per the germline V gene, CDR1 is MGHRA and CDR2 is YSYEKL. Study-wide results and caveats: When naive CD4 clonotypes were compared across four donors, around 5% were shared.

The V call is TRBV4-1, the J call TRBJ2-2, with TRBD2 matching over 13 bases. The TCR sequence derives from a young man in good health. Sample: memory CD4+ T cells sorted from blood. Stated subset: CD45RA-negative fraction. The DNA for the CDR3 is TGCGCCAGCAGCCAAGATCAAGGACTAGCGGGAGAGGACACCGGGGAGCTGTTTTTT. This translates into CASSQDQGLAGEDTGELFF.